The clone carrying this T cell receptor beta chain came up a few times. What it binds is not known. These data originate in a study of T cell clones after liver transplantation. At the level of the study: A pre-transplant mixed lymphocyte reaction with TCRbeta sequencing defined graft-donor-reactive clones followed in post-transplant blood. Tolerance: complete withdrawal held at least one year, liver enzymes staying within twice normal.

Study observations and caveats: Donor-reactive sequences fell more than third party-reactive ones, suggesting partial deletion. Graft donor-reactive T cells possibly entered the graft instead of undergoing deletion.

The CDR3 covers 15 residues. V was clipped by 4 bases and J by 0 bases; unmatched bases: 3. The germline gives CDR1 SGHTA, CDR2 FQGNSA. The repertoire was sequenced with immunoSEQ multiplex PCR; TCRdb's copy has only in-frame clones and lacks some. The sample has 50,000 or so clones, approximately 71% seen once. The material was CD4+ T cells from blood, obtained more than 52 months after liver transplant. The sequence came from a human patient who received a liver transplant. Some T cells may be graft donor cells. V gene TRBV7-2 combines with J gene TRBJ2-3, with 8 bases lining up with TRBD2. Written as DNA, the CDR3 is TGTGCCAGCAGCTCTTGGACTAGCAGCACAGATACGCAGTATTTT. It codes for CASSSWTSSTDTQYF.